The sequence of this T cell receptor beta chain was determined in a study of control samples from healthy donors and cancer patients (dated by TCRdb to 2020 to 2022). Library prep was done by the immunoSEQ multiplex PCR assay. TCRdb provides this immuneACCESS table in a form limited to in-frame rearrangements. Some clones are lacking; in checked studies, under half of them reflect an unresolved V gene, and why the rest are absent is not known. The sample table contains around 200,000 clones; only one count was recorded for over 85% of them. More than 1.1% of the sample rests with the top ten. For this clone: There is no known antigen for this receptor. The sample holds no much larger clone one base away, and base qualities are not on file.

The germline ends are 11 bases apart after V is trimmed by 1 base and J by 3 bases. The CDR3 measures 15 amino acids from cysteine to phenylalanine. Just the 45-base CDR3 DNA is kept, in frame starting at base 1. According to the germline V gene, CDR1 reads SGHDT and CDR2 reads YYEEEE. The chain employs TRBV5-6 and TRBJ2-1, with no confidently assigned D gene. The sequence was obtained from a man younger than 30 in good health. The sequenced material came from blood. The sequence in DNA is TGTGCCAGCAGCTTGACGGTCGAAGTCTACAATGAGCAGTTCTTC. Translated, it gives CASSLTVEVYNEQFF. The CDR3, completed at both ends by the reference TRBV5-6 and TRBJ2-1 genes, gives the full variable domain DAGVTQSPTHLIKTRGQQVTLRCSPKSGHDTVSWYQQALGQGPQFIFQYYEEEERQRGNFPDRFSGHQFPNYSSELNVNALLLGDSALYLCASSLTVEVYNEQFFGPGTRLTVL.